The present TCR beta chain was sequenced within a study of blood T cell repertoires in COVID-19. Using immunoSEQ multiplex PCR, the repertoire was profiled, and TCRdb retains in-frame clones only, with some absent. The sample shows a few hundred thousand clones, around 91% of them seen only once. This clone has more than one count but fewer than ten. Sequences were obtained from PBMCs or T cells enriched from blood (not recorded which). This receptor was taken from a woman under 30 with acute COVID-19.

In nucleotides, the CDR3 is TGTGCCAGCAGTTTATTTTATAATATTGGGGGGGGCCAAGGCTATAGCAATCAGCCCCAGCATTTT. Amino acid sequence: CASSLFYNIGGGQGYSNQPQHF. The rearrangement links TRBV27 to TRBJ1-5, with D possibly TRBD1 on 6 matching bases. The V end was cut by 1 base, the J end by 0 bases, with 28 bases between. This CDR3 has 22 amino acids. Germline V gene sequence: CDR1 MNHEY, CDR2 SMNVEV (reference sequence).